These T cell receptor beta chains were read from a single sample in a study of graft-versus-host responses after intestinal transplantation. Measured with immunoSEQ multiplex PCR; TCRdb has only the in-frame clones, and not every one. This sample has about 90,000 clones, with roughly 90% found just once. Their recognized antigens are unknown. This specimen consisted of unstimulated CD8+ T cells sorted from spleen or lymph node cells, obtained before intestinal transplant. These receptors originate from a human donor who received an intestinal transplant. Each CDR3 is given with its conserved first and last residue. D genes are given only for firm matches. Size is omitted from some rows. Given values are once, few, many or a class for expanded clones.

abundance: .
v_gene: TRBV28
j_gene: TRBJ1-1
d_gene: .
CDR3nt: TGTGCCAGCAGGTCCCTCATGGGGGGAGAGACTGAAGCTTTCTTT
CDR3aa: CASRSLMGGETEAFF

abundance: .
v_gene: TRBV7-3
j_gene: TRBJ2-2
d_gene: .
CDR3nt: TGTGCCAGCAGCCCGACAGCCTACACCGGGGAGCTGTTTTTT
CDR3aa: CASSPTAYTGELFF

abundance: once
v_gene: TRBV7-9
j_gene: TRBJ2-2
d_gene: .
CDR3nt: TGTGCCAGCAGCTTAGGCAGAAACACCGGGGAGCTGTTTTTT
CDR3aa: CASSLGRNTGELFF

abundance: .
v_gene: TRBV30
j_gene: TRBJ1-2
d_gene: .
CDR3nt: TGTGCCTGGAGTGGAATATTCGACAGACAAGCTAACTATGGCTACACCTTC
CDR3aa: CAWSGIFDRQANYGYTF

abundance: .
v_gene: TRBV5-1
j_gene: TRBJ2-7
d_gene: TRBD1
CDR3nt: TGCGCCAGCAGCAAGGGACAGGGAGGGCCCTACGAGCAGTACTTC
CDR3aa: CASSKGQGGPYEQYF

abundance: .
v_gene: TRBV10-2
j_gene: TRBJ1-2
d_gene: .
CDR3nt: TGCGCCAGCAGTGAGTCGTTTTCCAACCCCATGGGCGGCTACACCTTC
CDR3aa: CASSESFSNPMGGYTF

abundance: .
v_gene: TRBV9
j_gene: TRBJ2-1
d_gene: TRBD2
CDR3nt: TGTGCCAGCAGCGTCGGACTAGCGGAGGGTCATGAGCAGTTCTTC
CDR3aa: CASSVGLAEGHEQFF

abundance: once
v_gene: TRBV2
j_gene: TRBJ2-7
d_gene: .
CDR3nt: TGTGCCAGCAGCCCGGGAACGGAAGGGTACGAGCAGTACTTC
CDR3aa: CASSPGTEGYEQYF

abundance: .
v_gene: TRBV7-2
j_gene: TRBJ2-7
d_gene: .
CDR3nt: TGTGCCAGCAGCTTAGATGGACTTTCAGCAGTCTACGAGCAGTACTTC
CDR3aa: CASSLDGLSAVYEQYF

abundance: .
v_gene: TRBV5-6
j_gene: TRBJ2-5
d_gene: TRBD1
CDR3nt: TGTGCCAGCAGCCCCGGGACAGGTGGCCAAGAGACCCAGTACTTC
CDR3aa: CASSPGTGGQETQYF

abundance: once
v_gene: TRBV7-6
j_gene: TRBJ2-7
d_gene: .
CDR3nt: TGTGCCAGCAGCGAAGCGACGGGAAGCTCCTACGAGCAGTACTTC
CDR3aa: CASSEATGSSYEQYF

abundance: .
v_gene: TRBV12-2
j_gene: TRBJ1-2
d_gene: .
CDR3nt: TGTGCAAGTCGCCGACGGACAGGGGGGGACTATGGCTACACCTTC
CDR3aa: CASRRRTGGDYGYTF

abundance: .
v_gene: TRBV19
j_gene: TRBJ2-7
d_gene: TRBD1
CDR3nt: TGTGCCAGTAGTATGCTCTCGACAGGGTTTTCCGAGCAGTACTTC
CDR3aa: CASSMLSTGFSEQYF

abundance: .
v_gene: TRBV5-1
j_gene: TRBJ2-7
d_gene: TRBD2
CDR3nt: TGCGCCAGCAGCGACTCGCGGGGGAATACCGAGCAGTACTTC
CDR3aa: CASSDSRGNTEQYF

abundance: .
v_gene: TRBV19
j_gene: TRBJ2-7
d_gene: TRBD2
CDR3nt: TGTGCCAGTAGTATAGGGCTAGCGGGAGGGGGAACCTACGAGCAGTACTTC
CDR3aa: CASSIGLAGGGTYEQYF

abundance: once
v_gene: TRBV27
j_gene: TRBJ1-1
d_gene: TRBD1
CDR3nt: TGTGCCAGCAGTACAATTCCCGGGACAGGGGATGGGGAAGCTTTCTTT
CDR3aa: CASSTIPGTGDGEAFF

abundance: .
v_gene: TRBV7-6
j_gene: TRBJ1-2
d_gene: TRBD1
CDR3nt: TGTGCCAGCAGCCTCGGTCCCGGGACAGGGGCCTTGGGCTATGGCTACACCTTC
CDR3aa: CASSLGPGTGALGYGYTF

abundance: .
v_gene: TRBV19
j_gene: TRBJ2-7
d_gene: .
CDR3nt: TGTGCCAGTAGTAATCACAGCAACTACGAGCAGTACTTC
CDR3aa: CASSNHSNYEQYF

abundance: .
v_gene: TRBV28
j_gene: TRBJ2-7
d_gene: .
CDR3nt: TGTGCCACCATAGAAGGACAGCCGGGAAGATACGAGCAGTACTTC
CDR3aa: CATIEGQPGRYEQYF

abundance: once
v_gene: TRBV28
j_gene: TRBJ1-1
d_gene: TRBD1
CDR3nt: TGTGCCAGCAGCCCAAAAATCACAGGGGAGAGGGCTTTCTTT
CDR3aa: CASSPKITGERAFF

abundance: .
v_gene: TRBV28
j_gene: TRBJ2-3
d_gene: TRBD2
CDR3nt: TGTGCCAGCAGTCCCGCTAGCGGGGGGCCTAGGGATACGCAGTATTTT
CDR3aa: CASSPASGGPRDTQYF

abundance: .
v_gene: TRBV7-2
j_gene: TRBJ2-1
d_gene: TRBD2
CDR3nt: TGTGCCAGCAGCTTCAGCCTAGCGGGGTCCAATGAGCAGTTCTTC
CDR3aa: CASSFSLAGSNEQFF

abundance: .
v_gene: TRBV10-2
j_gene: TRBJ1-2
d_gene: TRBD1
CDR3nt: TGCGCCAGCAGGACAGGGAGTGGCTACACCTTC
CDR3aa: CASRTGSGYTF

abundance: .
v_gene: TRBV5-4
j_gene: TRBJ1-2
d_gene: .
CDR3nt: TGTGCCAGCAGCTTGGCCTGGACTTTAAACTATGGCTACACCTTC
CDR3aa: CASSLAWTLNYGYTF

abundance: .
v_gene: TRBV10-3
j_gene: TRBJ2-7
d_gene: TRBD2
CDR3nt: TGTGCCATCAGTACTAGCGGGAGTATTTACGAGCAGTACTTC
CDR3aa: CAISTSGSIYEQYF

abundance: .
v_gene: TRBV11-2
j_gene: TRBJ2-7
d_gene: TRBD2
CDR3nt: TGTGCCAGCAGCTTTCGCGGGAGTGGATACGAGCAGTACTTC
CDR3aa: CASSFRGSGYEQYF

abundance: .
v_gene: TRBV10-3
j_gene: TRBJ2-1
d_gene: .
CDR3nt: TGTGCCATCACTCTCGGGTTATCCAACTACAATGAGCAGTTCTTC
CDR3aa: CAITLGLSNYNEQFF

abundance: .
v_gene: TRBV11-3
j_gene: TRBJ2-1
d_gene: .
CDR3nt: TGTGCCAGCAGCCCAAGGGGAACCTCTCAGAATGAGCAGTTCTTC
CDR3aa: CASSPRGTSQNEQFF

abundance: .
v_gene: TRBV5-6
j_gene: TRBJ2-1
d_gene: .
CDR3nt: TGTGCCAGCAGCTTGGTTAGCTCAATAACCCAGTTCTTC
CDR3aa: CASSLVSSITQFF

abundance: .
v_gene: TRBV7-9
j_gene: TRBJ1-4
d_gene: .
CDR3nt: TGTGCCAGCAGCACACAGGCTGGTTATGAAAAACTGTTTTTT
CDR3aa: CASSTQAGYEKLFF

abundance: .
v_gene: TRBV6-5
j_gene: TRBJ1-2
d_gene: TRBD1
CDR3nt: TGTGCCAGCAGTTACTCGGGGACAGGGGGTGGCTACACCTTC
CDR3aa: CASSYSGTGGGYTF

abundance: .
v_gene: TRBV4-1
j_gene: TRBJ2-7
d_gene: TRBD2
CDR3nt: TGCGCCAGCAGCCAGACTAGCGGGTCTTACGAGCAGTACTTC
CDR3aa: CASSQTSGSYEQYF

abundance: .
v_gene: TRBV27
j_gene: TRBJ2-7
d_gene: .
CDR3nt: TGTGCCAGCAGCAGTACGGACAGCTCCTACGAGCAGTACTTC
CDR3aa: CASSSTDSSYEQYF

abundance: .
v_gene: TRBV7-9
j_gene: TRBJ2-7
d_gene: TRBD2
CDR3nt: TGTGCCAGCAGCCAGGGCGGGGGTCCCTACGAGCAGTACTTC
CDR3aa: CASSQGGGPYEQYF

abundance: .
v_gene: TRBV14
j_gene: TRBJ1-2
d_gene: .
CDR3nt: TGTGCCAGCAGCCAAGGGGGGCCCCTTGGCTACACCTTC
CDR3aa: CASSQGGPLGYTF

abundance: .
v_gene: TRBV27
j_gene: TRBJ2-5
d_gene: .
CDR3nt: TGTGCCAGCAGCCACGGTTTGACCCAGTACTTC
CDR3aa: CASSHGLTQYF

abundance: .
v_gene: TRBV7-2
j_gene: TRBJ1-1
d_gene: .
CDR3nt: TGTGCCAGCAGCTTAAGTCGGGAGGTAGGAAACGCTGAAGCTTTCTTT
CDR3aa: CASSLSREVGNAEAFF

abundance: .
v_gene: TRBV2
j_gene: TRBJ2-7
d_gene: TRBD2
CDR3nt: TGTGCCAGCAATGGGAACGACGATGAAAGCGGGGGCTACGAGCAGTACTTC
CDR3aa: CASNGNDDESGGYEQYF

abundance: .
v_gene: TRBV7-2
j_gene: TRBJ2-7
d_gene: TRBD2
CDR3nt: TGTGCCAGCAGGTCAGCGGGAGCTTCCTACGAGCAGTACTTC
CDR3aa: CASRSAGASYEQYF

abundance: .
v_gene: TRBV27
j_gene: TRBJ2-7
d_gene: TRBD1
CDR3nt: TGTGCCAGCACCCCCAGGGGGAGCTACGAGCAGTACTTC
CDR3aa: CASTPRGSYEQYF

abundance: .
v_gene: TRBV9
j_gene: TRBJ1-1
d_gene: .
CDR3nt: TGTGCCAGCAGCGTAGGTCCGGGGGAAATGAACACTGAAGCTTTCTTT
CDR3aa: CASSVGPGEMNTEAFF

abundance: .
v_gene: TRBV19
j_gene: TRBJ2-7
d_gene: .
CDR3nt: TGTGCCAGTAGTCCCCGGACGGGACATTTTGAGCAGTACTTC
CDR3aa: CASSPRTGHFEQYF

abundance: .
v_gene: TRBV6-5
j_gene: TRBJ2-3
d_gene: .
CDR3nt: TGTGCCAGCAGTTCGGAAGGGGGCACAGATACGCAGTATTTT
CDR3aa: CASSSEGGTDTQYF

abundance: .
v_gene: TRBV7-8
j_gene: TRBJ2-2
d_gene: TRBD1
CDR3nt: TGTGCCAGCAGTTTCGGGACAGGCAACACCGGGGAGCTGTTTTTT
CDR3aa: CASSFGTGNTGELFF